The present TCR beta chain was sequenced within a study of shared clonotypes between healthy human individuals (dated by TCRdb to the early 2020s). Regarding the complete study: The cohort comprised a couple of women and three men aged 18 to 49 years. Each donor's leukapheresis produced roughly between about 0.9 and 9.5 billion PBMCs. To estimate repertoire size and how much clonotype sharing occurs between individuals, the study deeply sequenced the blood TCR repertoires of five or six healthy adults. For each donor, CD4 naive and CD4 memory were each run on three plates, CD8 naive on two plates, and CD8 memory on one plate. To increase sequencing depth and limit assay-specific biases, TCR repertoire library preparation and sequencing were carried out by different laboratories using diverse techniques.

The investigation overall reported the following: Larger estimated clonotype richness was generally found for naive subsets than for memory subsets. About 5% of naive CD4, around 3.6% of naive CD8, about 2.4% of memory CD4, and 0.4% of memory CD8 clonotypes were shared across four donors. Higher generation probabilities were observed for clonotypes shared by all four sorted-subset donors than for non-shared clonotypes. Sampling was limited to blood, and TCR repertoires in tissue likely differ from TCR repertoires in blood. Pairwise subsampling indicated that sequencing depth was expected to affect the degree of clonotype sharing among donors. Even with the large sequencing depth, rarefaction of the sorted-subset datasets indicated that sequencing was incomplete. The small number of donors limited the genetic and exposure-history diversity represented.

TCR CDR3 regions were amplified from genomic DNA by multiplex PCR using the deep immunoSEQ assay. For each cell subset, the extracted genomic DNA was distributed evenly across all wells of several immunoSEQ 96-well plates, and each plate served as one replicate. For sorted subsets, each replicate PCR was loaded with approximately 190 ng genomic DNA, equivalent to 30,000 or so T cell genomes. Purified libraries were measured with a Qubit 3.0 fluorometer, size-checked on a Bioanalyzer 2100, and measured again with the KAPA Library Quantification kit. Every immunoSEQ 96-well plate was sequenced on a separate single-read 150-cycle Illumina NextSeq 550 flow cell. As for how the authors treated the data: Because the immunoSEQ output held only junctional sequences and lacked quality scores, the filtering could not match the filtering applied to full-length reads. To assign V/J genes and CDR3, sequences were annotated using PyIR, a Python wrapper for IgBLAST v1.9, with IMGT germline references. Reads were removed for weak V/J assignments (E-value above 1e-6), missing CDR3, stop codons, out-of-frame junctions, or ambiguous translated residues. V3J clonotypes were defined as sequences sharing an identical inferred V gene, J gene, and CDR3 amino acid sequence. The percentage overlap between two repertoires was calculated by dividing the number of shared unique clonotypes by the size of the smaller repertoire. Repertoire richness was assessed with RTK rarefaction, the Chao1 estimator, and Recon v2.1 estimates of unobserved clonotypes. Generation probabilities for all TCRbeta clonotypes obtained by the gDNA method from a handful of donors were computed using OLGA. What TCRdb holds here is the immuneACCESS table cut down to in-frame rearrangements. Part of the clones is not present; checked against another copy, under half of the missing clones reflect an unresolved V gene, and the others are unexplained. The D gene and trimming were derived from the DNA, and the V and J assignments and clone size from that table. Across this sample there are roughly 500,000 clones, with about 95% seen only once. The biggest ten clones account for about 0.064% of the sample.

Including the terminal cysteine and phenylalanine, the CDR3 comprises 15 residues. Only the CDR3 portion is preserved as DNA: 45 bases, with reading frame beginning at the first base. V loses 0 bases, J loses 0 bases, and the germline ends lie 7 bases apart. The germline V gene (reference sequence) yields SGHNT for CDR1 and YYREEE for CDR2. The donors were healthy, HIV-negative adults who had no recently reported acute infections or vaccinations. All donors were Caucasian adults living in Nashville, Tennessee, USA. CD4+ T cells were enriched by magnetic negative selection; naive cells were then positively selected on CD45RA, and the negative fraction formed the memory subset. Blood was obtained by leukapheresis, after which PBMCs were separated by Ficoll-Histopaque density gradient centrifugation and cryopreserved in liquid nitrogen vapor phase. Analytical flow cytometry was used to check the purity and quantity of each magnetically sorted T cell population. From each sorted fraction, genomic DNA was isolated and quantified by UV absorbance on a Nanodrop 2000c.

In regard to this clone: Its binding antigen is unknown. It has no much larger one-base neighbor in the sample; base qualities were not kept. The sample carries other DNA sequences with the same CDR3.

The V gene is TRBV5-4 and the J gene is TRBJ2-1, with no confidently assigned D gene. Input material: naive CD4+ T cells sorted from blood. The intended sense of this specimen's cell subset or site label: CD45RA+ positively selected. The receptor was isolated from a young woman in good health. The CDR3 protein sequence reads: CASSLGGSSYNEQFF. The DNA sequence is given as TGTGCCAGCAGCTTGGGGGGAAGCTCCTACAATGAGCAGTTCTTC.